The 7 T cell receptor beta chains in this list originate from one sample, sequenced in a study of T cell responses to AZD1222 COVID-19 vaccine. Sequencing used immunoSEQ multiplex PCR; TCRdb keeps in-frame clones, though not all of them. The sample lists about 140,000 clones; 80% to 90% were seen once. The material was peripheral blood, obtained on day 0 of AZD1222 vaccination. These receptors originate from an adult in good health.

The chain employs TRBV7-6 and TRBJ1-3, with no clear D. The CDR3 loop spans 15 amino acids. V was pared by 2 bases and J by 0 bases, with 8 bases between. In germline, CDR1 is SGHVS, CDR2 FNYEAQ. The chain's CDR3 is CASSLQTGSGNTIYF. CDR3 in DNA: TGTGCCAGCAGCTTACAGACCGGCTCTGGAAACACCATATATTTT.

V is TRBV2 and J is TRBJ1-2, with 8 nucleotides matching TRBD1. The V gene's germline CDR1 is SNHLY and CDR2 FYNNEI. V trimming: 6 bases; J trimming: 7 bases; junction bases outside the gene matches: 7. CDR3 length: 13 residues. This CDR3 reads CASRRTGYRGYTF. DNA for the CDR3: TGTGCCAGCAGGAGGACAGGGTATCGTGGCTACACCTTC.

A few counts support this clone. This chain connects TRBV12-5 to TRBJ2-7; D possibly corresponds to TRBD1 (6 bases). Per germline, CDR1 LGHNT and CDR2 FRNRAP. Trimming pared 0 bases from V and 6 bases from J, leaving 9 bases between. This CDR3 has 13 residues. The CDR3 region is CASGLVGRGEQYF. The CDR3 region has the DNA TGTGCTAGTGGTTTGGTAGGCAGGGGCGAGCAGTACTTC.

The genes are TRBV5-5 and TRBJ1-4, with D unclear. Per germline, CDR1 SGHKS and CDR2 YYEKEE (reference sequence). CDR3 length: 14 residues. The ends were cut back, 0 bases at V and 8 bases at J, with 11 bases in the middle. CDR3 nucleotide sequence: TGTGCCAGCAGCTTGGGTAGGTCGGGCGAAAAACTGTTTTTT. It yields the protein CASSLGRSGEKLFF. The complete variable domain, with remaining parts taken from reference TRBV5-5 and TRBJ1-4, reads DAGVTQSPTHLIKTRGQQVTLRCSPISGHKSVSWYQQVLGQGPQFIFQYYEKEERGRGNFPDRFSARQFPNYSSELNVNALLLGDSALYLCASSLGRSGEKLFFGSGTQLSVL.

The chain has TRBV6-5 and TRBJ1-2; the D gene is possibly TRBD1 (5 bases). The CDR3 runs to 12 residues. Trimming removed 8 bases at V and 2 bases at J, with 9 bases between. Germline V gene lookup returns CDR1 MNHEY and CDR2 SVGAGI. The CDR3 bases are TGTGCCAGCGGGGGACTCAACTATGGCTACACCTTC. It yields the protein CASGGLNYGYTF.

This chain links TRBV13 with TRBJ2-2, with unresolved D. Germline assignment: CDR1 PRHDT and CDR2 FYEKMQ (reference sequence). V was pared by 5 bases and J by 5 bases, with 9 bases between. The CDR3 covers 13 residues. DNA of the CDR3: TGTGCCAGCAGCCCCCGTCTAACCGGGGAGCTGTTTTTT. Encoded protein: CASSPRLTGELFF.

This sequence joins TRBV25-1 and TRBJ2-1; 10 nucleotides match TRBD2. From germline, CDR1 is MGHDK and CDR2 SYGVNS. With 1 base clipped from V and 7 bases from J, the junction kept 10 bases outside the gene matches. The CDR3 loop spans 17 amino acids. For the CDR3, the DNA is TGTGCCAGCAGTGAATCAGGCGCTAGCGGGAGCGGTAATGAGCAGTTCTTC. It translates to CASSESGASGSGNEQFF.